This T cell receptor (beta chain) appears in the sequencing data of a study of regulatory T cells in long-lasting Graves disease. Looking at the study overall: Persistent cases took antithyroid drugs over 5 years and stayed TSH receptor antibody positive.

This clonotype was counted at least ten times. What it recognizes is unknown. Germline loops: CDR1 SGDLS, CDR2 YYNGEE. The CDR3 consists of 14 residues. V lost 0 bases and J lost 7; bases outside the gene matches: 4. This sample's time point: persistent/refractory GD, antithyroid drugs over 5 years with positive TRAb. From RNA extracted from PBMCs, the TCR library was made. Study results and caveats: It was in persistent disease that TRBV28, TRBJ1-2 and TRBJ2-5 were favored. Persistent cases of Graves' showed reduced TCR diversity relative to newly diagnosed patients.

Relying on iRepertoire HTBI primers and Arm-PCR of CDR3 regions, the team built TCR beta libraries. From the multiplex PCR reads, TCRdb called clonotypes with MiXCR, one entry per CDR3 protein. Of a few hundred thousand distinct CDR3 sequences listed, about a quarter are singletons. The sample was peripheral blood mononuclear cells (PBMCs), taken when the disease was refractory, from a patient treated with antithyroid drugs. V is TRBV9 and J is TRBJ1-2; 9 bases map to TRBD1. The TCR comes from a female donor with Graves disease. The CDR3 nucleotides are TGTGCCAGCAGCGTAGCGACAGGGGGACTTGGCTACACCTTC. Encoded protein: CASSVATGGLGYTF. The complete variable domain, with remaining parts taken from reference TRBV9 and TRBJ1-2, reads DSGVTQTPKHLITATGQRVTLRCSPRSGDLSVYWYQQSLDQGLQFLIQYYNGEERAKGNILERFSAQQFPDLHSELNLSSLELGDSALYFCASSVATGGLGYTFGSGTRLTVV.